The 18 T cell receptor beta chains in this list originate from one sample, sequenced in a study of cytomegalovirus exposure and HLA in healthy donors. Clones were sequenced by immunoSEQ multiplex PCR, and TCRdb holds only the in-frame ones, with some missing. This sample has 150,000 to 200,000 clones, with 85% to 90% found just once. Sequencing input: PBMCs. The receptors derive from a woman aged 18-30 years in good health and CMV-seropositive.

The rearrangement uses TRBV2 and TRBJ2-2; 12 nucleotides line up with TRBD2. The length of the CDR3 is 15 residues. V shed 7 bases, J shed 6 bases, and the junction held 6 bases outside the gene matches. CDR1 is SNHLY, CDR2 FYNNEI, per germline. The CDR3 sequence is CASTPTSGSPGELFF. The CDR3 region has the DNA TGTGCCAGCACTCCGACTAGCGGGAGTCCCGGGGAGCTGTTTTTT.

V is TRBV14 and J is TRBJ2-1; 7 bases align to TRBD2. CDR3 length: 13 residues. Germline V gene data show CDR1 as SGHDN and CDR2 as FVKESK. V lost 6 bases and J lost 5; bases outside the gene matches: 4. CDR3 residues: CASSPSGDNEQFF. The CDR3 nucleotides read TGTGCCAGCAGTCCTAGCGGAGACAATGAGCAGTTCTTC.

This chain joins TRBV11-2 and TRBJ1-1, with 7 positions matching TRBD1. The CDR3 has 14 amino acids. J was trimmed by 1 base and V by 5 bases; bases with no gene match: 4. CDR1 and CDR2 (germline): SGHAT, FQNNGV. In nucleotides, the CDR3 is TGTGCCAGCAGCCCCCGGGACAGGAACACTGAAGCTTTCTTT. It specifies CASSPRDRNTEAFF.

This clone appeared a few times. The rearrangement joins TRBV28 to TRBJ2-1; the match to TRBD2 covers 11 bases. Germline V gene data show CDR1 as MDHEN and CDR2 as SYDVKM. J was trimmed by 2 bases and V by 4 bases; bases with no gene match: 22. This CDR3 comprises 22 residues. This CDR3 is CASSSHLPALAGAHRTYNEQFF. CDR3 bases: TGTGCCAGCAGTTCTCATCTCCCCGCACTAGCGGGAGCCCATAGAACCTACAATGAGCAGTTCTTC.

This rearrangement joins TRBV29-1 to TRBJ2-1, with 11 bases identical to TRBD2. Germline V lookup: CDR1 SQVTM, CDR2 ANQGSEA. Trimming cost V 8 bases and J 3 bases; bases outside gene matches: 9. CDR3 size: 15 residues. The CDR3 coding sequence is TGCAGCCAAACTAGCGGGAGACGTGGCTACAATGAGCAGTTCTTC. Its protein product is CSQTSGRRGYNEQFF.

The chain employs TRBV4-1 and TRBJ2-7; D gene unclear. The CDR3 sequence is 12 residues long. Germline CDR1 MGHRA, CDR2 YSYEKL. V dropped 0 bases and J dropped 5 bases, with 5 bases sitting between them. The CDR3 loop is CASSQDLDEQYF. The CDR3 DNA follows: TGCGCCAGCAGCCAAGATCTCGACGAGCAGTACTTC.

V usage is TRBV10-3 and J usage is TRBJ2-7; 12 nucleotides align to TRBD1. Per germline, CDR1 ENHRY and CDR2 SYGVKD. V lost 0 bases and J lost 4; bases outside the gene matches: 4. This CDR3 has 16 residues. The CDR3 region has the DNA TGTGCCATCAGTGAGTCGGGGACAGGGGGCATGTACGAGCAGTACTTC. This sequence encodes CAISESGTGGMYEQYF.

The J gene is TRBJ1-5, the V gene TRBV2; 12 bases agree with TRBD1. The ends lost 6 bases at V and 7 bases at J; junction bases unmatched: 4. The germline CDR1 and CDR2 sequences are SNHLY and FYNNEI. This CDR3 has 14 residues. CDR3 DNA: TGTGCCAGCAGGGGGACAGGGGGCAGGCAGCCCCAGCATTTT. Its translation is CASRGTGGRQPQHF.

V and J are TRBV2 and TRBJ2-3; D is unresolved. The V and J ends lost 5 bases and 0 bases respectively, with 9 bases between them. This CDR3 contains 14 residues. Germline V gene lookup returns CDR1 SNHLY and CDR2 FYNNEI. Here the CDR3 reads CASSLSRSTDTQYF. The CDR3 bases are TGTGCCAGCAGTCTCTCGCGGAGCACAGATACGCAGTATTTT.

The J gene is TRBJ1-4, the V gene TRBV18; 10 bases fit TRBD1. Germline V gene sequence: CDR1 KGHSH, CDR2 LQKENI. V lost 0 bases and J lost 7; bases outside the gene matches: 2. The CDR3 spans 15 residues. CDR3 in DNA: TGTGCCAGCTCACCACCCGGGACAGGGGTTGAAAAACTGTTTTTT. Translating gives CASSPPGTGVEKLFF.

V usage is TRBV9 and J usage is TRBJ1-2; D remains ambiguous. Germline CDR1 reads SGDLS; CDR2 reads YYNGEE. The CDR3 totals 14 residues. The V gene lost 0 bases and the J gene lost 8 bases, with 14 bases spanning the gap. The CDR3 region is CASSVAQGTKGYTF. In DNA form, the CDR3 reads TGTGCCAGCAGCGTAGCGCAAGGAACTAAGGGCTACACCTTC.

The V gene is TRBV2, the J gene TRBJ2-5, with D tentatively TRBD1 (5 bases). V was clipped by 8 bases and J by 4 bases, with 14 bases between them. Per germline, CDR1 SNHLY and CDR2 FYNNEI. The CDR3 contains 13 residues. The CDR3, as DNA: TGTGCCAGCCTGGCAGGGTCTGTAGAGACCCAGTACTTC. Protein sequence: CASLAGSVETQYF. Supplemented by reference TRBV2 and TRBJ2-5, the full variable domain reads EPEVTQTPSHQVTQMGQEVILRCVPISNHLYFYWYRQILGQKVEFLVSFYNNEISEKSEIFDDQFSVERPDGSNFTLKIRSTKLEDSAMYFCASLAGSVETQYFGPGTRLLVL.

DNA for the CDR3: TGTGCCTGGAGTTTGGGGAGCTCCTACGAGCAGTACTTC. This codes for CAWSLGSSYEQYF. The chain joins TRBV30 to TRBJ2-7, with a tentative D call TRBD2 (5 bases). This CDR3 has 13 residues. Germline CDR1 is GTSNPN and CDR2 is SVGIG (reference sequence). Deletions cut 2 bases from V and 0 bases from J, with 8 bases between.

Of note for this clone: One junction end disagrees with the germline gene, perhaps due to a read error. V is TRBV20-1 and J is TRBJ1-1; 7 bases match TRBD1. The CDR3 has 11 amino acids. Germline V gives CDR1 DFQATT, CDR2 SNEGSKA (reference sequence). CDR3 in amino acids: CSARLTGKSTF. The DNA of the CDR3 is TGCAGTGCTAGGTTGACAGGGAAATCGACCTTC.

The chain joins TRBV5-1 to TRBJ2-7, with TRBD2 matching 7 bases. The length of the CDR3 is 11 residues. V lost 4 bases, J lost 7 bases, and 2 bases stayed unmatched. Germline V lookup: CDR1 SGHRS, CDR2 YFSETQ. The CDR3 here is CASSPGREQYF. The CDR3 nucleotides are TGCGCCAGCAGCCCCGGGAGGGAGCAGTACTTC.

The V and J genes are TRBV7-2 and TRBJ2-5; D is undetermined. Deletions cut 3 bases from V and 2 bases from J, with 10 bases between. The CDR3 extends over 14 amino acids. Per germline, CDR1 SGHTA and CDR2 FQGNSA. The CDR3, as DNA: TGTGCCAGCAGCTTTTCCGGTTGGCAAGAGACCCAGTACTTC. This codes for CASSFSGWQETQYF.

The CDR3 reads CAWRETTSGSWDTGELFF. The DNA for the CDR3 is TGTGCCTGGAGGGAGACGACTAGCGGGAGTTGGGACACCGGGGAGCTGTTTTTT. The chain carries TRBV30 and TRBJ2-2; 12 bases align to TRBD2. V dropped 3 bases and J dropped 3; count of bases not matched to a gene: 11. In germline, CDR1 is GTSNPN, CDR2 SVGIG (reference sequence). CDR3 length equals 18 residues.

The genes are TRBV9 and TRBJ1-1; D is undetermined. This CDR3 has 14 residues. Germline assignment: CDR1 SGDLS and CDR2 YYNGEE. Trimming shortened V by 3 bases and J by 4 bases, and 13 bases separated the two germline ends. CDR3 sequence reads: CASSGSTGGTEAFF. The CDR3 DNA reads as TGTGCCAGCAGCGGGTCGACGGGTGGCACTGAAGCTTTCTTT.